The 17 T cell receptor beta chains listed next were all sequenced from one sample in a study of blood T cell repertoires in COVID-19. The protocol was immunoSEQ multiplex PCR, while the TCRdb copy is restricted to in-frame clones and leaves out a portion. The sample lists about 240,000 clones, roughly nine tenths occurring once. Material for sequencing was peripheral blood. These receptors all stem from a man in his 60s with acute or convalescent COVID-19.

For this clone: The same CDR3 can be traced to other DNA sequences in this sample. The chain has TRBV27 and TRBJ2-2, with 9 positions matching TRBD2. Germline values: CDR1 MNHEY, CDR2 SMNVEV (reference sequence). With V trimmed by 3 bases and J by 5 bases, 4 bases remained unmatched. This CDR3 contains 15 residues. The CDR3 sequence: CASSLLAGGTGELFF. CDR3 sequence (DNA): TGTGCCAGCAGTTTGCTTGCGGGAGGGACCGGGGAGCTGTTTTTT.

This chain joins TRBV9 and TRBJ2-2; 8 nucleotides line up with TRBD1. This CDR3 comprises 15 residues. The V gene's germline CDR1 is SGDLS and CDR2 YYNGEE. The junction had 7 bases not matched to a gene; V was cut back by 4 bases and J by 5 bases. CDR3 in amino acids: CASSPRQGATGELFF. The CDR3, as DNA: TGTGCCAGCAGCCCCCGGCAGGGGGCAACCGGGGAGCTGTTTTTT.

The gene calls are TRBV24-1 and TRBJ2-2; perhaps TRBD1 as D (6 bases). In germline, CDR1 is KGHDR, CDR2 SFDVKD. The germline V and J ends were trimmed by 5 bases and 5 bases, with 11 bases remaining between them. This CDR3 contains 14 residues. In DNA, the CDR3 is TGTGCCACCAGTGCAGCAGGGGTGACCGGGGAGCTGTTTTTT. Translating it yields CATSAAGVTGELFF.

The V and J genes are TRBV5-1 and TRBJ1-2; TRBD1 agrees at 11 bases. CDR1 is SGHRS and CDR2 is YFSETQ in the germline V gene. This CDR3 is built from 16 residues. The junction had 9 bases not matched to a gene; V was cut back by 4 bases and J by 4 bases. The CDR3 here is CASSLDGQGAGYGYTF. The CDR3 DNA sequence: TGCGCCAGCAGCCTAGATGGACAGGGGGCCGGCTATGGCTACACCTTC.

This rearrangement joins TRBV12-5 to TRBJ1-1; TRBD1 matches at 7 bases. The V gene end was trimmed by 7 bases and the J gene end by 3 bases; junction bases not matched to a gene: 5. This CDR3 is 13 amino acids long. The V gene's germline CDR1 is LGHNT and CDR2 FRNRAP. CDR3 in amino acids: CASATGQYTEAFF. The CDR3 DNA follows: TGTGCTAGTGCCACGGGACAGTACACTGAAGCTTTCTTT.

The chain recombines TRBV11-3 with TRBJ2-1, with TRBD1 matching 7 bases. J gave up 11 bases and V 0 bases, and 16 bases lay outside the gene matches. Germline CDR1 reads SGHNT; CDR2 reads YENEEA. The length of the CDR3 is 17 residues. The CDR3 DNA sequence: TGTGCCAGCAGCTTAGATCGAGGTACAGGGGCGACGAGAAAGCAGTTCTTC. Translating it yields CASSLDRGTGATRKQFF.

The chain recombines TRBV4-3 with TRBJ2-2; maybe TRBD2 (5 bases). There are 16 residues in the CDR3. Germline assignment: CDR1 LGHNA and CDR2 YSLEER. V was clipped by 2 bases and J by 0 bases, with 10 bases between them. Here the CDR3 reads CASSQNHGTNTGELFF. The CDR3 region has the DNA TGCGCCAGCAGCCAAAACCACGGGACGAACACCGGGGAGCTGTTTTTT.

The V gene is TRBV5-8, the J gene TRBJ2-5, with D perhaps matching TRBD2 (5 bases). V lost 0 bases to trimming and J lost 5 bases, with 14 bases between them. The CDR3 is made up of 15 amino acids. CDR1 and CDR2 from the germline V gene are SGHTS and YDEGEE. CDR3 amino acids: CASSLAGLTIETQYF. As DNA, the CDR3 is TGTGCCAGCAGCTTGGCCGGACTGACAATCGAGACCCAGTACTTC.

This chain connects TRBV5-4 to TRBJ2-3, with D tentatively TRBD2 (6 bases). The CDR3 runs 14 residues. The germline V gene encodes CDR1 SGHNT and CDR2 YYREEE (reference sequence). Trimming removed 4 bases at V and 2 bases at J, with 11 bases between. The CDR3 nucleotides are TGTGCCAGCAGCCCAGGGAGGCACACAGATACGCAGTATTTT. It translates to CASSPGRHTDTQYF.

In this sample, this clone turned up once. For the CDR3, the DNA is TGTGCCAGCAGCTTAGATTTCCCGGACAGGGCGAACACCGGGGAGCTGTTTTTT. It yields the protein CASSLDFPDRANTGELFF. The V gene is TRBV11-2, the J gene TRBJ2-2; 8 bases line up with TRBD1. Looked up from germline, CDR1 is SGHAT and CDR2 is FQNNGV. The CDR3 is 18 residues long. The V segment lost 0 bases and the J segment 0 bases; nucleotides outside the gene matches: 6.

This chain connects TRBV27 to TRBJ2-1; 7 nucleotides line up with TRBD1. This CDR3 comprises 15 residues. Germline CDR1 is MNHEY and CDR2 is SMNVEV (reference sequence). The junction had 8 bases not matched to a gene; V was cut back by 0 bases and J by 9 bases. CDR3 in DNA: TGTGCCAGCAGTTTATCAGGGGGCGCGGGCGGTGAGCAGTTCTTC. It encodes CASSLSGGAGGEQFF.

The V gene is TRBV27, the J gene TRBJ2-3; perhaps TRBD2 as D (6 bases). Deletions cut 4 bases from V and 2 bases from J, with 13 bases between. The CDR3 sequence is 15 residues long. In germline, CDR1 is MNHEY, CDR2 SMNVEV (reference sequence). The CDR3 bases are TGTGCCAGCAGTTATCGGGCGGGGATCACAGATACGCAGTATTTT. It is translated as CASSYRAGITDTQYF.

The rearrangement links TRBV7-3 to TRBJ2-3, with D possibly matching TRBD2 (5 bases). The CDR3 runs to 16 residues. Deletions cut 5 bases from V and 2 bases from J, with 17 bases between. The germline V gene has CDR1 SGHTA and CDR2 FQGTGA. Written as DNA, the CDR3 is TGTGCCAGCAGCCACACCCCCACGGGATCCACAGATACGCAGTATTTT. This gives the protein CASSHTPTGSTDTQYF.

V gene TRBV9 combines with J gene TRBJ1-4; 7 nucleotides agree with TRBD1. V lost 0 bases, J lost 10 bases, and 6 bases stayed unmatched. Germline loops: CDR1 SGDLS, CDR2 YYNGEE. The CDR3 is 14 residues long. The CDR3 coding sequence is TGTGCCAGCAGCGTAGAGCCAGGGGGAGGAAAACTGTTTTTT. It encodes CASSVEPGGGKLFF.

This chain joins TRBV6-1 and TRBJ2-3; 9 bases are shared with TRBD2. Germline CDR1 and CDR2: MNHNS and SASEGT. The CDR3 is made up of 19 amino acids. V was pared by 2 bases and J by 2 bases, with 14 bases of the junction left unmatched. Written as DNA, the CDR3 is TGTGCCAGCAGTGAAATGGTAATAGCGGGAGAAGGAGACACAGATACGCAGTATTTT. Its translation: CASSEMVIAGEGDTDTQYF.

This chain links TRBV11-3 with TRBJ2-7; D is unresolved. V was pared by 8 bases and J by 1 base, with 12 bases between. The germline gives CDR1 SGHNT, CDR2 YENEEA. The CDR3 covers 13 residues. CDR3 amino acids: CASQRSTSYEQYF. CDR3 sequence (DNA): TGTGCCAGCCAGAGGTCGACTTCCTACGAGCAGTACTTC.

The V and J genes are TRBV7-2 and TRBJ2-1, with 7 bases fitting TRBD2. The CDR3 totals 16 residues. Germline values: CDR1 SGHTA, CDR2 FQGNSA. The J segment lost 6 bases and the V segment lost 4 bases, leaving 12 bases of the junction unmatched. The CDR3 loop reads CASSYRGGSGGNEQFF. Here the CDR3 DNA reads TGTGCCAGCAGCTACCGGGGCGGGAGCGGAGGCAATGAGCAGTTCTTC. The full variable domain, with the rest looked up from reference TRBV7-2 and TRBJ2-1, is GAGVSQSPSNKVTEKGKDVELRCDPISGHTALYWYRQSLGQGLEFLIYFQGNSAPDKSGLPSDRFSAERTGGSVSTLTIQRTQQEDSAVYLCASSYRGGSGGNEQFFGPGTRLTVL.